This TCR beta chain was recorded in a study of cytomegalovirus exposure and HLA in healthy donors. The V segment lost 4 bases and the J segment 0 bases; nucleotides outside the gene matches: 1. This CDR3 comprises 14 residues. Germline assignment: CDR1 KGHSH and CDR2 LQKENI. Study-wide findings and caveats: High sensitivity and specificity were reportedly achieved when the classifier diagnosed cytomegalovirus status.

About this clone: What it binds is unknown.

The study ran its PCR with 60 Vbeta and 13 Jbeta primers. Sequencing used immunoSEQ multiplex PCR; TCRdb keeps in-frame clones, though not all of them. The sample gives around 160,000 clones, around 79% of which show up once; over 13% is in the top ten. V usage is TRBV18 and J usage is TRBJ1-1, with 8 bases that match TRBD1. The receptor comes from a man aged 50 or older in good health and CMV-seropositive. The specimen was PBMCs. CDR3: CASSRGQVNTEAFF. Written as DNA, the CDR3 is TGTGCCAGCTCACGGGGACAGGTGAACACTGAAGCTTTCTTT.